This note documents a single T cell receptor beta chain sequence. No antigen is known for it. The data are from a study of cytomegalovirus exposure and HLA in healthy donors. Whole-study findings and limits: In vitro testing confirmed three CMV-associated chains as specific for CMV antigens. The listing of some 170 TCR beta chains classed them as cytomegalovirus-associated. The classifier was said to identify cytomegalovirus status with high specificity and sensitivity.

Primers for the PCR totalled 60 Vbeta and 13 Jbeta. Sequenced by immunoSEQ multiplex PCR; TCRdb stores in-frame clones only, minus some. The repertoire consists of some 150,000 clones, with about 80% occurring once and the leading ten covering roughly 3.6%. The TCR was taken from a man aged 25 to 40 in good health and CMV-seropositive. The specimen sequenced was PBMCs.

CDR3 amino acids: CASSLPPGFNTEAFF. Written as DNA, the CDR3 is TGCGCCAGCAGCCTACCTCCGGGATTTAACACTGAAGCTTTCTTT. J is TRBJ1-1 and V is TRBV4-1; D unclear. The CDR3 runs to 15 residues. Germline loops: CDR1 MGHRA, CDR2 YSYEKL. The V gene lost 4 bases and the J gene lost 2 bases, with 14 bases spanning the gap.